What follows describes a single TCR beta chain. CDR1 is SGHRS and CDR2 is YFSETQ in the germline V gene. J was trimmed by 1 base and V by 3 bases; bases with no gene match: 24. The CDR3 contains 22 residues. This record belongs to a study of regulatory T cells in long-lasting Graves disease. This sample's time point: newly diagnosed GD, antithyroid drugs for less than 3 months. There was RNA extracted from PBMCs, and the TCR library was made from it. For TCR beta, libraries came from iRepertoire HTBI primers and Arm-PCR of CDR3 regions. TCRdb reanalysed the multiplex PCR reads using MiXCR and keeps one entry per CDR3 protein. The sample shows 440,000 or so distinct CDR3 sequences, more than 12% of them seen only once. These data also featured in a second study, about T cells in Graves' hyperthyroidism and ophthalmopathy.

This specimen was peripheral blood mononuclear cells (PBMCs), taken at new diagnosis, from a patient treated with antithyroid drugs. This clonotype originated in a woman in her thirties with Graves disease. The chain couples TRBV5-1 to TRBJ2-3, with 9 positions matching TRBD2. For the CDR3, the DNA is TGCGCCAGCAGCTCCCGCCCCGAGTCGCTAGCGGGACCCCCTAGTCGCACAGATACGCAGTATTTT. Translated: CASSSRPESLAGPPSRTDTQYF.